The T cell receptor beta chain described here comes from a study of T cells after yellow fever vaccination. V trimming: 1 base; J trimming: 11 bases; junction bases outside the gene matches: 9. The CDR3 is made up of 16 amino acids. Per the germline V gene, CDR1 is MGHRA and CDR2 is YSYEKL. This clonotype occurred many times. What it binds is not known. Study-wide results and caveats: Few clonotypes appeared in both CD4 and CD8 compartments. One caveat is that FACS-sorted repertoires could contain abundant clonotypes contaminating from the bulk population. The study re-detected most primary-vaccination clones after the booster (under 97% CD4, around 90% CD8).

Synthesis of TCR cDNA relied on 5'RACE template switching, which attached a universal primer site and UMIs. TCRdb re-called the 5' RACE reads through MiXCR, storing one row per CDR3 protein. This table has about 74,000 distinct CDR3 sequences, around 7% appearing once. The clonotype was recovered from a man between 18 and 29 years old who received the YFV17D yellow fever vaccine. The chain uses TRBV4-1 and TRBJ1-5; 12 bases are shared with TRBD1. Sample: CD8+ T cells sorted from PBMCs, taken less than 6 days after the first yellow fever vaccination. CDR3 in amino acids: CASSQVTGTGGVAQHF. Here the CDR3 DNA reads TGCGCCAGCAGCCAAGTAACCGGGACAGGGGGCGTAGCCCAGCATTTT.